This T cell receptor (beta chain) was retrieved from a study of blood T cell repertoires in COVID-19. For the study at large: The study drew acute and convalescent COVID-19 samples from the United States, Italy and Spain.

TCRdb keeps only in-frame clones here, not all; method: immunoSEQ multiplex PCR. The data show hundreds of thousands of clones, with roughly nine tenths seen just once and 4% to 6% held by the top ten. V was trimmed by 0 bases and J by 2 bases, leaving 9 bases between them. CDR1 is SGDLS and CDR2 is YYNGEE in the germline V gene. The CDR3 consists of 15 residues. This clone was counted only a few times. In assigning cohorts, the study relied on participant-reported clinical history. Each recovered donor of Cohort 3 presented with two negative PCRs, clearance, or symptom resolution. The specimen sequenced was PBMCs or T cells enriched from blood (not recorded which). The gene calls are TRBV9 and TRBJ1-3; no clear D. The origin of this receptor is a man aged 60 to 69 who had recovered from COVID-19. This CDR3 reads CASSVATSAGNTIYF. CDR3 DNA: TGTGCCAGCAGCGTAGCTACTAGTGCTGGAAACACCATATATTTT.